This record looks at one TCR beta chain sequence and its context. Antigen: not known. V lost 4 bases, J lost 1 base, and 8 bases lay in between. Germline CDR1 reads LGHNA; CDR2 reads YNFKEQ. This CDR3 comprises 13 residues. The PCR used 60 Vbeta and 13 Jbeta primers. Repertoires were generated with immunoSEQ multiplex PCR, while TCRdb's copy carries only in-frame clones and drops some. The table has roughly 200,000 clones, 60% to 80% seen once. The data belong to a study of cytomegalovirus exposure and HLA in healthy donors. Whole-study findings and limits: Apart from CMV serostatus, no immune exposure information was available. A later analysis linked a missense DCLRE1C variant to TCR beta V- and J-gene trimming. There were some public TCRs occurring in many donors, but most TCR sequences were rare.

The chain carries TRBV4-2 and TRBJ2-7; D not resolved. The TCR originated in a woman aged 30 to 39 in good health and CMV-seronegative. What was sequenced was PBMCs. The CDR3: CASSPYFSYEQYF. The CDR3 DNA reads TGTGCCAGCAGCCCCTACTTTTCCTACGAGCAGTACTTC.